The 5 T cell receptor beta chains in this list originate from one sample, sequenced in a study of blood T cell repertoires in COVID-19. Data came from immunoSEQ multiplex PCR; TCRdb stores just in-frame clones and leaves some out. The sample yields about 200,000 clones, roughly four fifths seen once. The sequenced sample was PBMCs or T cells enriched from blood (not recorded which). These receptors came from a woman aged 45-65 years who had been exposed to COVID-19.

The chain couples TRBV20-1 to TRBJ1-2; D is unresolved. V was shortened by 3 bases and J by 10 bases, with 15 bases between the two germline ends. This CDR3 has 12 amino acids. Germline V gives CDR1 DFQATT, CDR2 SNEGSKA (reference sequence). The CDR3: CSASPSRVDYTF. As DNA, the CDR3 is TGCAGTGCTAGTCCCTCACGGGTGGACTACACCTTC.

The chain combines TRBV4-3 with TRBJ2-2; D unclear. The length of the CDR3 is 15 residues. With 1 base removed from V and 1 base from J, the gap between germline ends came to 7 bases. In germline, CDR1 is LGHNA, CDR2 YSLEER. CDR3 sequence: CASSQGGRNTGELFF. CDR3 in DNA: TGCGCCAGCAGCCAAGGCGGCAGGAACACCGGGGAGCTGTTTTTT.

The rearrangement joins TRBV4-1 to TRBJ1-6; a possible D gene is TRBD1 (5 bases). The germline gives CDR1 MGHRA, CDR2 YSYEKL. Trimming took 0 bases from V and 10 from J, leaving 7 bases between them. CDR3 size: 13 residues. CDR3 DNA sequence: TGCGCCAGCAGCCAAGAAGGGGTCTCACCCCTCCACTTT. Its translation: CASSQEGVSPLHF.

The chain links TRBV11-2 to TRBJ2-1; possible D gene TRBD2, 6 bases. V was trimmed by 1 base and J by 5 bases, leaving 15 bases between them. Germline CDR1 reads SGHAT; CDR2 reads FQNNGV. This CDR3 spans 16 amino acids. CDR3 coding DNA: TGTGCCAGCAGCTTAGGCCATTTGGGACTCCACAATGAGCAGTTCTTC. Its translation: CASSLGHLGLHNEQFF.

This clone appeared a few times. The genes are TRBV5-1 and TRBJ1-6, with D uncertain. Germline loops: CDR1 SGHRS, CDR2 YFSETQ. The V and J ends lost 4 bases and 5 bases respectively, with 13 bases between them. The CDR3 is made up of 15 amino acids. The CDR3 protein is CASSLGGLDNSPLHF. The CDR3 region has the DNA TGCGCCAGCAGCCTTGGCGGGTTAGATAATTCACCCCTCCACTTT.